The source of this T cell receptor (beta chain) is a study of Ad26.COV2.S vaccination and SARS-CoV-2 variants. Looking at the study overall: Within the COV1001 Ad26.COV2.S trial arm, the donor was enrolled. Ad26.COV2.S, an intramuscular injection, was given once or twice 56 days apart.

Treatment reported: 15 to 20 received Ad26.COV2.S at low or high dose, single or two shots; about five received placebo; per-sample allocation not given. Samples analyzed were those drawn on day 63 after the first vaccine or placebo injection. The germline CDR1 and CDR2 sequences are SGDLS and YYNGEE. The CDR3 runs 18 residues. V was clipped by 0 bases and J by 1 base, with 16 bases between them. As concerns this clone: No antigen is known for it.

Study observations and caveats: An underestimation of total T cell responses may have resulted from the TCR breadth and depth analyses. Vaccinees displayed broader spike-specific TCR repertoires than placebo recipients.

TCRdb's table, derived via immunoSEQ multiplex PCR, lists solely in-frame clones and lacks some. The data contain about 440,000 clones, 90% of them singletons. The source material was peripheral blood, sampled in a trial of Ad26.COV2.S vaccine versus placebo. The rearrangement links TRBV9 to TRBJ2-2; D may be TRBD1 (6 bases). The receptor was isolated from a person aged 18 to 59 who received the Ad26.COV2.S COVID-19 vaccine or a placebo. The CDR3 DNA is TGTGCCAGCAGCGTAGGGGACACCTTATTATTGAACACCGGGGAGCTGTTTTTT. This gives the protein CASSVGDTLLLNTGELFF.